This T cell receptor (beta chain) was identified during a study of regulatory T cells in long-lasting Graves disease. Whole-study context: Those with persistent Graves' disease had received antithyroid drugs for over 5 years with positive TSH receptor antibodies.

Time point noted: persistent/refractory GD, antithyroid drugs over 5 years with positive TRAb. From PBMCs, RNA was extracted and then used to make the TCR library. Graves' disease diagnosis used American Thyroid Association guidelines. Investigators prepared the TCR beta libraries by applying iRepertoire HTBI primers and Arm-PCR of CDR3 regions. In the original processing: Some 60 TRBV and about 15 TRBJ segments were identified across samples. Each CDR3 protein gets one entry after TCRdb re-called the multiplex PCR reads with MiXCR. The V and J calls were determined by TCRdb, not by the authors. The sample has 300,000 or so distinct CDR3 sequences; 20% are singletons. The CDR3 consists of 14 residues. Germline trimming cut 4 bases from V and 4 bases from J; bases unmatched to any gene: 3. In germline, CDR1 is SGHRS, CDR2 YFSETQ. Findings and caveats of the study: Persistent disease favored TRBV28, TRBJ1-2 and TRBJ2-5.

Many counts were recorded for this clonotype. Its cognate antigen is unknown. The source of this sequence is a female donor with Graves disease. The rearrangement uses TRBV5-1 and TRBJ1-5; TRBD1 aligns across 9 bases. This specimen was peripheral blood mononuclear cells (PBMCs), taken when the disease was refractory, from a patient treated with antithyroid drugs. The chain's CDR3 is CASSKTGGNQPQHF. In DNA form, the CDR3 reads TGCGCCAGCAGCAAGACAGGGGGAAATCAGCCCCAGCATTTT.